The 27 T cell receptor beta chains below all came from one sample that was sequenced in a study of CD8 T cells in Susac syndrome. cDNA came from around 0.54 to 1 ug RNA primed by random hexamers. MiXCR, run by TCRdb on the immunoSEQ multiplex PCR reads, gives a single entry per CDR3 protein. Among 180,000 or so distinct CDR3 sequences listed, around 94% were seen once. Material for sequencing was CD4+ T cells from PBMCs. These receptors all stem from a human donor in good health.

The rearrangement uses TRBV5-1 and TRBJ2-5, with 9 bases fitting TRBD2. The J segment lost 3 bases and the V segment lost 5 bases, leaving 2 bases of the junction unmatched. The germline V gene encodes CDR1 SGHRS and CDR2 YFSETQ. This CDR3 region has 13 residues. The CDR3 region has the DNA TGCGCCAGCAGAAGGACTAGCGAAGAGACCCAGTACTTC. Translation gives CASRRTSEETQYF. The entire variable domain, with the rest obtained from reference TRBV5-1 and TRBJ2-5, is as follows: KAGVTQTPRYLIKTRGQQVTLSCSPISGHRSVSWYQQTPGQGLQFLFEYFSETQRNKGNFPGRFSGRQFSNSRSEMNVSTLELGDSALYLCASRRTSEETQYFGPGTRLLVL.

The genes are TRBV30 and TRBJ1-2; D not certain. The CDR3 spans 14 residues. The germline V and J ends were trimmed by 2 bases and 4 bases, with 14 bases remaining between them. CDR1 and CDR2 (germline): GTSNPN, SVGIG (reference sequence). The CDR3 DNA reads as TGTGCCTGGAGTCAAGACACGGTTGGCTATGGCTACACCTTC. As protein: CAWSQDTVGYGYTF.

The rearrangement joins TRBV29-1 to TRBJ2-1; 9 nucleotides match TRBD2. The CDR3 runs to 13 residues. Germline V gives CDR1 SQVTM, CDR2 ANQGSEA. Trimming cost V 7 bases and J 6 bases; bases outside gene matches: 7. The CDR3 here is CSAGLAIPNEQFF. In nucleotides, the CDR3 is TGCAGCGCCGGACTAGCGATACCCAATGAGCAGTTCTTC.

This clonotype was counted a single time. The chain combines TRBV20-1 with TRBJ2-5, with D maybe TRBD1 (5 bases). The V gene lost 1 base and the J gene lost 3 bases, with 9 bases spanning the gap. This CDR3 comprises 13 residues. Germline CDR1 DFQATT, CDR2 SNEGSKA (reference sequence). The CDR3 spells CSARVAGKETQYF. The CDR3 bases are TGCAGTGCTAGAGTCGCAGGGAAAGAGACCCAGTACTTC.

The genes are TRBV28 and TRBJ2-3; tentative D call: TRBD2 (6 bases). There are 13 residues in the CDR3. The V and J ends lost 7 bases and 7 bases respectively, with 15 bases between them. CDR1 is MDHEN, CDR2 SYDVKM, per germline. The CDR3 DNA reads as TGTGCCAGCATGGGTAGCGGCATAAATACGCAGTATTTT. This codes for CASMGSGINTQYF.

The chain recombines TRBV20-1 with TRBJ1-1, with a weak D call TRBD1 (5 bases). This CDR3 has 18 residues. The V gene's germline CDR1 is DFQATT and CDR2 SNEGSKA (reference sequence). Trimming shortened V by 0 bases and J by 0 bases, and 20 bases separated the two germline ends. This chain's CDR3 is CSARDIFRDMDMNTEAFF. The CDR3 DNA reads as TGCAGTGCTAGAGATATTTTTCGGGATATGGACATGAACACTGAAGCTTTCTTT.

The chain combines TRBV5-4 with TRBJ2-5; perhaps TRBD2 as D (5 bases). Germline values: CDR1 SGHNT, CDR2 YYREEE (reference sequence). V was shortened by 6 bases and J by 3 bases, with 12 bases between the two germline ends. The CDR3 is 13 amino acids. The CDR3 DNA follows: TGTGCCAGCACCTCGGGATCCGAAGAGACCCAGTACTTC. Its protein product is CASTSGSEETQYF.

This clonotype occurred once. V is TRBV20-1 and J is TRBJ1-5, with TRBD1 matching 9 bases. The germline V gene has CDR1 DFQATT and CDR2 SNEGSKA (reference sequence). With 3 bases clipped from V and 5 bases from J, the junction kept 5 bases outside the gene matches. The CDR3 has 14 residues. CDR3 loop: CSASEGQGHQPQHF. The CDR3, as DNA: TGCAGTGCTAGTGAGGGACAGGGACATCAGCCCCAGCATTTT.

The CDR3 DNA sequence: TGTGCCAGCAGTTCAGGGAGGGGGCCCCAGCATTTT. This gives the protein CASSSGRGPQHF. V gene TRBV28 combines with J gene TRBJ1-5; the D gene is possibly TRBD1 (5 bases). This CDR3 is built from 12 residues. Trimming removed 4 bases from V and 9 bases from J, with 10 bases in between. The germline V gene has CDR1 MDHEN and CDR2 SYDVKM.

This clonotype was observed once. The chain employs TRBV2 and TRBJ2-3, with 8 bases lining up with TRBD1. V was pared by 6 bases and J by 0 bases, with 2 bases of the junction left unmatched. Germline lookup yields CDR1 SNHLY and CDR2 FYNNEI. CDR3 length: 14 residues. CDR3 nucleotides: TGTGCCAGCAGGCGGGACAGGAGCACAGATACGCAGTATTTT. It codes for CASRRDRSTDTQYF.

This sequence joins TRBV9 and TRBJ2-3, with D tentatively TRBD2 (7 bases). Trimming shortened V by 2 bases and J by 3 bases, and 10 bases separated the two germline ends. The CDR3 length is 14 residues. Germline V gives CDR1 SGDLS, CDR2 YYNGEE. This CDR3 reads CASSVGGPTDTQYF. The CDR3, as DNA: TGTGCCAGCAGCGTCGGGGGGCCGACAGATACGCAGTATTTT.

CDR3 in amino acids: CASSYDWTENQPQHF. For the CDR3, the DNA is TGTGCCAGCAGTTACGATTGGACAGAGAATCAGCCCCAGCATTTT. The gene calls are TRBV6-2 or TRBV6-3 and TRBJ1-5; possible D gene TRBD1, 6 bases. Between the trimmed V and J ends, which lost 2 bases and 4 bases, there was a span of 12 bases. The CDR3 extends over 15 amino acids. Germline V gene sequence: CDR1 MNHEY, CDR2 SVGEGT.

The rearrangement links TRBV30 to TRBJ2-1; TRBD2 is a possible D gene (6 bases). V lost 3 bases, J lost 9 bases, and 15 bases lay in between. The CDR3 covers 13 residues. The germline V gene encodes CDR1 GTSNPN and CDR2 SVGIG (reference sequence). The CDR3 reads CAWSASGVGEQFF. CDR3 sequence (DNA): TGTGCCTGGAGCGCCTCGGGGGTGGGTGAGCAGTTCTTC.

The DNA of the CDR3 is TGTGCCAGCAGAACCCAACAGGGGGCGACTGAAGCTTTCTTT. Its translation is CASRTQQGATEAFF. The chain combines TRBV12-3 or TRBV12-4 with TRBJ1-1, with 9 nucleotides matching TRBD1. V lost 6 bases and J lost 5; bases outside the gene matches: 7. The length of the CDR3 is 14 residues.

J is TRBJ2-1 and V is TRBV7-8; 10 bases fit TRBD2. The germline gives CDR1 SGHVS, CDR2 FQNEAQ. The junction had 5 bases not matched to a gene; V was cut back by 0 bases and J by 6 bases. This CDR3 spans 16 amino acids. CDR3 sequence (DNA): TGTGCCAGCAGCTTAGCGTTCCTAGCGGGGGTCAATGAGCAGTTCTTC. Translation gives CASSLAFLAGVNEQFF.

The chain carries TRBV2 and TRBJ2-4, with 7 bases that match TRBD1. V lost 4 bases to trimming and J lost 12 bases; unmatched junction nucleotides: 6. Germline V gives CDR1 SNHLY, CDR2 FYNNEI. CDR3 length: 12 residues. The CDR3 sequence is CASSGQGIYQYF. The CDR3 DNA reads as TGTGCCAGCAGTGGACAGGGAATTTATCAGTACTTC.

This clonotype was seen only once. V is TRBV12-3 or TRBV12-4 and J is TRBJ2-5; 9 bases align to TRBD2. Losses at the gene ends were 3 bases for V and 4 bases for J; bases not matched to a gene: 9. CDR3 size: 16 residues. The CDR3 is CASSFTGTSSRETQYF. CDR3 bases: TGTGCCAGCAGTTTTACGGGGACTAGCTCTCGAGAGACCCAGTACTTC.

CDR3 DNA: TGTGCCAGCAGTTCGTCTCGACCCTCCTACGAGCAGTACTTC. This sequence encodes CASSSSRPSYEQYF. The chain joins TRBV12-3 or TRBV12-4 to TRBJ2-7; no clear D gene. Trimming took off 4 bases at V and 0 bases at J, with 10 bases between the two ends. CDR3 length: 14 residues.

CDR3 nucleotide sequence: TGTGCCAGCAGTTTAGCCCAGGGGAGAACTGAAGCTTTCTTT. Translation gives CASSLAQGRTEAFF. The chain recombines TRBV12-3 or TRBV12-4 with TRBJ1-1; TRBD1 is a possible D gene (6 bases). V shed 0 bases and J shed 5 bases, with 10 bases lying between them. This CDR3 has 14 amino acids.

The rearrangement joins TRBV20-1 to TRBJ1-1; unclear D gene. CDR3 length: 13 residues. V lost 0 bases and J 6 bases, leaving 11 bases between the germline ends. The germline CDR1 and CDR2 sequences are DFQATT and SNEGSKA (reference sequence). The chain's CDR3 is CSARDPHLPEAFF. The DNA of the CDR3 is TGCAGTGCTAGAGATCCGCATCTCCCTGAAGCTTTCTTT.

The CDR3 reads CASSQDYGQPYEQYF. CDR3 nucleotides: TGCGCCAGCAGCCAAGATTACGGTCAGCCCTACGAGCAGTACTTC. This chain uses TRBV4-3 with TRBJ2-7; D not certain. Germline loops: CDR1 LGHNA, CDR2 YSLEER. Trimming removed 0 bases at V and 2 bases at J, with 11 bases between. The CDR3 is 15 residues long.

Details on this clonotype: One junction end does not reproduce the germline sequence, and a read error may be involved. The chain employs TRBV7-7 and TRBJ2-5; 7 bases match TRBD1. Germline loops: CDR1 SSHAT, CDR2 FNYEAQ (reference sequence). This CDR3 spans 14 amino acids. CDR3 nucleotides: TGTGCTAGCAGCCAAGGGGGCAGTTCGGAGACCCAGTACTTC. Its translation: CASSQGGSSETQYF.

The V call is TRBV11-3, the J call TRBJ2-5; TRBD1 matches 7 bases. Trimming at V came to 4 bases and at J to 1 base, leaving 0 bases not matched to a gene. Germline V CDR1 and CDR2: SGHNT, YENEEA. This CDR3 has 13 residues. CDR3 bases: TGTGCCAGCAGCTGGACAGGCCAAGAGACCCAGTACTTC. Protein sequence: CASSWTGQETQYF.

As DNA, the CDR3 is TGTGCCAGCAGCAAGGACGAGGCTCAGCCCCAGCATTTT. Translated: CASSKDEAQPQHF. The chain joins TRBV11-1 to TRBJ1-5, with unresolved D. The V gene lost 5 bases and the J gene lost 6 bases, with 11 bases spanning the gap. Germline CDR1 is SGHAT and CDR2 is FQDESV (reference sequence). The CDR3 covers 13 residues.

DNA for the CDR3: TGTGCCAGCAGTGAGCATCTAGTCGGAGATACGCAGTATTTT. Translation gives CASSEHLVGDTQYF. The chain couples TRBV2 to TRBJ2-3; D uncertain. Trimming shortened V by 3 bases and J by 5 bases, and 12 bases separated the two germline ends. The V gene's germline CDR1 is SNHLY and CDR2 FYNNEI. The CDR3 totals 14 residues.

J is TRBJ2-5 and V is TRBV4-2; possible D gene TRBD2, 6 bases. V lost 0 bases and J lost 5, with 10 bases in between. Germline CDR1 LGHNA, CDR2 YNFKEQ. This CDR3 has 14 residues. The CDR3 protein is CASSQDGRGETQYF. The CDR3 DNA sequence: TGTGCCAGCAGCCAAGATGGCCGGGGGGAGACCCAGTACTTC.

The chain combines TRBV20-1 with TRBJ2-3; D is unresolved. CDR1 is DFQATT, CDR2 SNEGSKA, per germline (reference sequence). This CDR3 region has 13 residues. The germline V and J ends were trimmed by 1 base and 4 bases, with 9 bases remaining between them. CDR3 DNA: TGCAGTGCTAGAGTGGCGAATGCAGATACGCAGTATTTT. Its protein is CSARVANADTQYF.